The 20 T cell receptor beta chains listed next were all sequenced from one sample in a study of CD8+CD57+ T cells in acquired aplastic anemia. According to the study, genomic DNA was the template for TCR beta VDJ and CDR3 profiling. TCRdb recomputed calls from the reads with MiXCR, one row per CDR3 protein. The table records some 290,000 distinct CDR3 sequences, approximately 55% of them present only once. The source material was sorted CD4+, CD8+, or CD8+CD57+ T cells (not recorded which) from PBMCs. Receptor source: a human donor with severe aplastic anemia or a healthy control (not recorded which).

The CDR3 DNA reads TGTGCCATCAGCACGGGGACTAGCGGGGGTCGATACGAGCAGTACTTC. Protein: CAISTGTSGGRYEQYF. V is TRBV10-3 and J is TRBJ2-7, with 14 bases lining up with TRBD2. Germline-derived CDR1 and CDR2 are ENHRY and SYGVKD. CDR3 length: 16 residues. Losses at the gene ends were 6 bases for V and 4 bases for J; bases not matched to a gene: 8.

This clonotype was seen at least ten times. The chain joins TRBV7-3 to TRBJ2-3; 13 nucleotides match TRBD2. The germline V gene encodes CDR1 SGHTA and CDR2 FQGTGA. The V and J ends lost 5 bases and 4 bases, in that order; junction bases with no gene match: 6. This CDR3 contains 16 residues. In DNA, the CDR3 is TGTGCCAGCAGCCCGCGACTAGCGGGGGGCCCAGATACGCAGTATTTT. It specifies CASSPRLAGGPDTQYF.

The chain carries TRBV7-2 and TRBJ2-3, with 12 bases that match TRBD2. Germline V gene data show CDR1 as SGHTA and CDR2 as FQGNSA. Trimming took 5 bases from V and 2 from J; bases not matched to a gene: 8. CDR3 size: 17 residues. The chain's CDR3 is CASSVTSGGLNTDTQYF. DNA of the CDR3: TGTGCCAGCAGCGTGACTAGCGGGGGATTGAACACAGATACGCAGTATTTT.

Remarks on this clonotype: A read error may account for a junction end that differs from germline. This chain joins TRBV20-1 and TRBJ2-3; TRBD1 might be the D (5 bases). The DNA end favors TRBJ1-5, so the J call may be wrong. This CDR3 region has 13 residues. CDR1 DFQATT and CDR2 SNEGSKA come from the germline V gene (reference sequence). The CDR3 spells CSARAGRGDTQHF. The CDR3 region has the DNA TGCAGCGCTAGAGCCGGGAGGGGTGATACGCAGCATTTT.

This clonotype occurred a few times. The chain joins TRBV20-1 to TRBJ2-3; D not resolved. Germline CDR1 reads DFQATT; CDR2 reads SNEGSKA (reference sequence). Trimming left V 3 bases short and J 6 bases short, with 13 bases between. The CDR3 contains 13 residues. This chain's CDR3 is CSARVPQLDTQYF. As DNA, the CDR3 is TGCAGTGCTAGGGTTCCTCAGTTGGATACGCAGTATTTT.

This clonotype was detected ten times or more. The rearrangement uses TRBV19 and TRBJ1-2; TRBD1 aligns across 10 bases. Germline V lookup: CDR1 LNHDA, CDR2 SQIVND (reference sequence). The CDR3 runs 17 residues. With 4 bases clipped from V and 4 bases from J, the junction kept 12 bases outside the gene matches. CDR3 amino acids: CASSKDRGFLKGYGYTF. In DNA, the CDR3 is TGTGCCAGTAGTAAGGACAGGGGGTTCCTTAAAGGCTATGGCTACACCTTC.

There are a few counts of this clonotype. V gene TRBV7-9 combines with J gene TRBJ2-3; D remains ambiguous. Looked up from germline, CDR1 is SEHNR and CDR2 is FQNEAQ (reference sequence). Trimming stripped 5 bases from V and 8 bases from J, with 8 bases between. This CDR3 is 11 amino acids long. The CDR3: CASSRASTQYF. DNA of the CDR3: TGTGCCAGCAGCAGAGCGAGTACGCAGTATTTT.

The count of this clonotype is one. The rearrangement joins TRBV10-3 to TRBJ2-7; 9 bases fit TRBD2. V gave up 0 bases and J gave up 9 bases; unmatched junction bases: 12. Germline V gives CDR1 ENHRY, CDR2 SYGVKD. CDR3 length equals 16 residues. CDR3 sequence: CAISESGTSSVKGQYF. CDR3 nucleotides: TGTGCCATCAGTGAGTCTGGGACTAGCAGTGTAAAGGGGCAGTACTTC.

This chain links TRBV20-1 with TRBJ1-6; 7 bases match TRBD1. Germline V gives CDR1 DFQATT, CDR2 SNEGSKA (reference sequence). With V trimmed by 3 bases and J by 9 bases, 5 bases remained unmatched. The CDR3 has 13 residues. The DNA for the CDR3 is TGCAGTGCTAGGAGGGGGCAGGGTTCACCCCTCCACTTT. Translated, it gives CSARRGQGSPLHF.

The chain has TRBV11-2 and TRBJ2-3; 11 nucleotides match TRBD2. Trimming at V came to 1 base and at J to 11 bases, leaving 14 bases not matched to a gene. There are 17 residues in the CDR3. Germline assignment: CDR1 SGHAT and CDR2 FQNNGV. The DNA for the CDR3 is TGTGCCAGCAGCTTAGTGGGGCTAGCGGGGGGTGGTAATGAGCAGTATTTT. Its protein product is CASSLVGLAGGGNEQYF.

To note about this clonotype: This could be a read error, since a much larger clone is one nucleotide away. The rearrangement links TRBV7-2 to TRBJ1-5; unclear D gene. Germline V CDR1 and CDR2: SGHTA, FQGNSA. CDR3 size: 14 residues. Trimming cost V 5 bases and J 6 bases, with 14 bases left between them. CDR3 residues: CASSPVEGSQPQHF. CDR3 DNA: TGTGCCAGCAGCCCAGTTGAGGGATCTCAGCCCCAGCATTTT.

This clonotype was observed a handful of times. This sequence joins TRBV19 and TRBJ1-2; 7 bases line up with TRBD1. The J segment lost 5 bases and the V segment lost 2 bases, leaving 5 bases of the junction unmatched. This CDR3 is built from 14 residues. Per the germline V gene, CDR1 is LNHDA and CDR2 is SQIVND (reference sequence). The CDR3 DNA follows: TGTGCCAGTAGTATACCGGGACAGTCATATGGCTACACCTTC. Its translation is CASSIPGQSYGYTF.

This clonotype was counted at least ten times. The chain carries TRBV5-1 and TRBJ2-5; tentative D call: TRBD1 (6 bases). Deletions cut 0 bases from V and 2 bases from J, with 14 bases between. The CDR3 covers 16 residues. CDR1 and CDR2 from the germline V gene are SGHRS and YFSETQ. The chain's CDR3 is CASSLVPTGSQETQYF. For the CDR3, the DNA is TGCGCCAGCAGCTTGGTCCCGACAGGATCACAAGAGACCCAGTACTTC.

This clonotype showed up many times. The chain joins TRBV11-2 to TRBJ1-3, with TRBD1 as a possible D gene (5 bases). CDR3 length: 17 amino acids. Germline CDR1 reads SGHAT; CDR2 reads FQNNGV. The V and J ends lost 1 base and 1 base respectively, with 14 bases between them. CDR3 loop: CASSLAGRGISGNTIYF. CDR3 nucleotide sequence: TGTGCCAGCAGCTTAGCGGGTCGGGGGATTTCTGGAAACACCATATATTTT.

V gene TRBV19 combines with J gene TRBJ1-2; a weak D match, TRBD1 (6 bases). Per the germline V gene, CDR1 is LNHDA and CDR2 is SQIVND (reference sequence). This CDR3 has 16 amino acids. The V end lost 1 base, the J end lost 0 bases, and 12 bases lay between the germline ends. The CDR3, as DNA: TGTGCCAGTAGTATAGCTCGGACAGCAGCTAACTATGGCTACACCTTC. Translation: CASSIARTAANYGYTF.

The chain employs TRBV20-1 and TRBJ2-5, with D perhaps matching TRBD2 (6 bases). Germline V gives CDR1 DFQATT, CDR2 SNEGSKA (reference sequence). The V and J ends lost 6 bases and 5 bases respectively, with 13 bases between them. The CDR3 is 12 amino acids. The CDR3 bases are TGCAGTGCGGGGGGTTGGGGGGAGACCCAGTACTTC. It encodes CSAGGWGETQYF.

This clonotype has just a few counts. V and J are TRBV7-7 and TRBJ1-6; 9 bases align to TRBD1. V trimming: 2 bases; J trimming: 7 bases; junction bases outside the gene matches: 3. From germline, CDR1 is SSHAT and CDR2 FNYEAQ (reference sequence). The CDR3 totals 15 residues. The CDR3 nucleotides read TGTGCCAGCAGCTTAAATGACAGGGGGAATTCACCCCTCCACTTT. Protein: CASSLNDRGNSPLHF.

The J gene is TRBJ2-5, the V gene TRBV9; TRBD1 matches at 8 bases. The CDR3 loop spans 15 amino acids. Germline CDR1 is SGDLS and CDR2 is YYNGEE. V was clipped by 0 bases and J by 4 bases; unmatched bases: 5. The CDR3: CASSVGGTGGETQYF. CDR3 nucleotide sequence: TGTGCCAGCAGCGTAGGAGGTACAGGGGGAGAGACCCAGTACTTC.

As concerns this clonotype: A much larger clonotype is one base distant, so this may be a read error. The CDR3 sequence is CASGNRYTYEQYF. CDR3 in DNA: TGTGCCAGCGGAAACAGGTACACCTACGAGCAGTACTTC. The rearrangement uses TRBV7-9 and TRBJ2-7; D possibly corresponds to TRBD1 (5 bases). The CDR3 length is 13 residues. Trimming left V 8 bases short and J 2 bases short, with 13 bases between. Germline V gene lookup returns CDR1 SEHNR and CDR2 FQNEAQ (reference sequence).

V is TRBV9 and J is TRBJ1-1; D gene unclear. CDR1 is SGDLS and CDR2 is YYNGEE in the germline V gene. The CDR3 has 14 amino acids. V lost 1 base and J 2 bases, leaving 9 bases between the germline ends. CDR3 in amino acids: CASSVRHANTEAFF. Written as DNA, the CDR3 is TGTGCCAGCAGCGTACGGCACGCCAACACTGAAGCTTTCTTT. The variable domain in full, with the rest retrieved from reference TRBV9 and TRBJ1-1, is DSGVTQTPKHLITATGQRVTLRCSPRSGDLSVYWYQQSLDQGLQFLIQYYNGEERAKGNILERFSAQQFPDLHSELNLSSLELGDSALYFCASSVRHANTEAFFGQGTRLTVV.